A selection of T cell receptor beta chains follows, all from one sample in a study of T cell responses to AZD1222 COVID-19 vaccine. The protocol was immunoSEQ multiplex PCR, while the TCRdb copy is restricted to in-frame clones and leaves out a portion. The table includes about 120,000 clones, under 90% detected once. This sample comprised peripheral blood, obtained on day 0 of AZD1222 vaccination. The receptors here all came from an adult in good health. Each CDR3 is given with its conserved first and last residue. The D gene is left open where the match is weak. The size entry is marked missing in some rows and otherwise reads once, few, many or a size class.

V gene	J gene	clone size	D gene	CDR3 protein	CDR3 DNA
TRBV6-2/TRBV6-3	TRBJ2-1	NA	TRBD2	CASSTGTSGNNEQFF	TGTGCCAGCAGCACCGGGACTAGCGGAAACAATGAGCAGTTCTTC
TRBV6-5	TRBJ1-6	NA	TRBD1	CASSYGQGKSPLHF	TGTGCCAGCAGTTACGGACAGGGCAAATCACCCCTCCACTTT
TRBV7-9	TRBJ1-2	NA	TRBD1	CASSFTGDYGYTF	TGTGCCAGCAGTTTTACAGGGGACTATGGCTACACCTTC
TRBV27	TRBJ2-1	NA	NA	CASSYPGAAYNEQFF	TGTGCCAGCTCGTACCCAGGGGCCGCATACAATGAGCAGTTCTTC
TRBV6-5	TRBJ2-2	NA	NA	CASRVDLTGELFF	TGTGCCAGCAGGGTGGACCTTACCGGGGAGCTGTTTTTT
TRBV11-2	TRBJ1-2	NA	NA	CASSPSPTPWDYGYTF	TGTGCCAGCAGCCCCTCCCCGACACCTTGGGACTATGGCTACACCTTC
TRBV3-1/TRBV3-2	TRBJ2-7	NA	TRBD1	CASSQPHRGLYEQYF	TGTGCCAGCAGCCAACCCCACAGGGGGCTCTACGAGCAGTACTTC
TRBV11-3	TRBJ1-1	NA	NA	CASSLGGLNTEAFF	TGTGCCAGCAGCTTAGGAGGGTTGAACACTGAAGCTTTCTTT
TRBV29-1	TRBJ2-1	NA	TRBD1	CSVAMDREIEQFF	TGCAGCGTAGCAATGGACAGGGAAATTGAGCAGTTCTTC
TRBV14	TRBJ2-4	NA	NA	CASSLLAGPSTQVAKNIQYF	TGTGCCAGCAGCCTTCTGGCGGGTCCCTCTACTCAGGTAGCCAAAAACATTCAGTACTTC
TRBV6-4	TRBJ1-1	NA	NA	CASTPETGRNTEAFF	TGTGCCAGCACCCCCGAGACTGGGAGGAACACTGAAGCTTTCTTT
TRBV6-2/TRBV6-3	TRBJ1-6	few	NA	CASSYVDTDSPLHF	TGTGCCAGCAGTTACGTCGACACGGATTCACCCCTCCACTTT
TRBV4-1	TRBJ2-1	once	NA	CAVGDLRANEQFF	TGCGCTGTGGGGGACCTCCGGGCCAATGAGCAGTTCTTC
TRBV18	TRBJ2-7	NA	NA	CASSPLGREDYEQYF	TGTGCCAGCTCACCACTTGGGCGGGAAGATTACGAGCAGTACTTC
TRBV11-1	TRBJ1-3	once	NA	CASSSQSIPSGNTIYF	TGTGCCAGCAGCTCTCAATCAATTCCCTCTGGAAACACCATATATTTT
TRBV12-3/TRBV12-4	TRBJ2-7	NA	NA	CASSLMGGEQYF	TGTGCCAGCAGTTTAATGGGGGGCGAGCAGTACTTC
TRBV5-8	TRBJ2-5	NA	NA	CASSLSTRGTQYF	TGTGCCAGCAGCTTGTCGACTAGAGGGACCCAGTACTTC
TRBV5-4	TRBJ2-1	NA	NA	CASSPGQLGNEQFF	TGTGCCAGCAGCCCTGGCCAGCTGGGCAATGAGCAGTTCTTC
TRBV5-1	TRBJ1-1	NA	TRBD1	CASSPRTGGPMNTEAFF	TGCGCCAGCAGCCCAAGGACAGGGGGGCCTATGAACACTGAAGCTTTCTTT
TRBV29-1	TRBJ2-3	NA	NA	CSSRGGGADTQYF	TGCAGCTCCCGCGGGGGCGGTGCAGATACGCAGTATTTT
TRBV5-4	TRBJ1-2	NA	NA	CASSFGFGRNYGYTF	TGTGCCAGCAGCTTTGGCTTCGGACGGAACTATGGCTACACCTTC
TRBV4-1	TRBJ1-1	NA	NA	CASSQWVGGSNTEAFF	TGCGCCAGCAGCCAATGGGTGGGGGGCTCAAACACTGAAGCTTTCTTT
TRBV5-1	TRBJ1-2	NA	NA	CASSLGVGSNYGYTF	TGCGCCAGCAGCTTGGGAGTCGGTTCTAACTATGGCTACACCTTC
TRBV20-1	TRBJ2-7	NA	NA	CSAPGTYEQYF	TGCAGTGCACCCGGGACTTACGAGCAGTACTTC
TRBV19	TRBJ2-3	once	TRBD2	CASRVTSGGSVTQYF	TGTGCCAGTAGGGTGACTAGCGGGGGTAGCGTTACGCAGTATTTT
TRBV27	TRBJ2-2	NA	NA	CASIGNTGELFF	TGTGCCAGCATCGGGAACACCGGGGAGCTGTTTTTT
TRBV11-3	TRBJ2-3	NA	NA	CASSLMRTDTQYF	TGTGCCAGCAGCTTAATGCGCACAGATACGCAGTATTTT
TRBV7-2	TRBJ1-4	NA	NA	CASSLGPTATNEKLFF	TGTGCCAGCAGCTTAGGGCCTACCGCAACTAATGAAAAACTGTTTTTT
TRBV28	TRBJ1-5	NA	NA	CASSSGGEGSNQPQHF	TGTGCCAGCAGTTCGGGGGGCGAAGGGAGCAATCAGCCCCAGCATTTT
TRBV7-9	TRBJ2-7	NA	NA	CASSLDLGLSYEQYF	TGTGCCAGCAGCTTAGATTTGGGGCTCTCCTACGAGCAGTACTTC
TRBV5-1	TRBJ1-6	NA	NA	CASSFTLGTSPLHF	TGCGCCAGCAGCTTTACTCTGGGGACTTCACCCCTCCACTTT
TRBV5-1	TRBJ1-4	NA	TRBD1	CASSDPGQGTVSEKLFF	TGCGCCAGCAGCGACCCGGGACAGGGGACGGTTAGTGAAAAACTGTTTTTT
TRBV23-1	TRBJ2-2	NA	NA	CASTWGRSNTGELFF	TGCGCCAGCACCTGGGGACGGTCGAACACCGGGGAGCTGTTTTTT
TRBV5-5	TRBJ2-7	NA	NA	CASSPLYEQYF	TGTGCCAGCAGCCCCCTGTACGAGCAGTACTTC
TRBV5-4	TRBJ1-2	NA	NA	CASSFKGYGYTF	TGTGCCAGCAGCTTTAAGGGGTATGGCTACACCTTC
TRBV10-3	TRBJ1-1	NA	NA	CASRQNTEAFF	TGTGCCAGCAGGCAAAACACTGAAGCTTTCTTT
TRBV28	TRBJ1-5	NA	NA	CASSPVSHQPQHF	TGTGCCAGCAGTCCCGTTAGCCATCAGCCCCAGCATTTT
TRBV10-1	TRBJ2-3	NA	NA	CASSEGDIDGDTQYF	TGCGCCAGCAGTGAAGGGGACATCGACGGGGATACGCAGTATTTT
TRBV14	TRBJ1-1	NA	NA	CASSQASQAFF	TGTGCCAGCAGCCAGGCCAGCCAAGCTTTCTTT
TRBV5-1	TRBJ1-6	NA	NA	CASSAGLERGSPLHF	TGCGCCAGCAGCGCCGGACTGGAAAGGGGATCACCCCTCCACTTT
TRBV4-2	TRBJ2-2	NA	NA	CASSRPGTDNTGELFF	TGTGCCAGCAGCCGACCGGGGACCGACAACACCGGGGAGCTGTTTTTT
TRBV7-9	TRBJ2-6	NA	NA	CASSFFRPNSGANVLTF	TGTGCCAGCAGCTTTTTTAGGCCAAACTCTGGGGCCAACGTCCTGACTTTC
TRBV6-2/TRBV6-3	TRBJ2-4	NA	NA	CASSPDRKNIQYF	TGTGCCAGCAGCCCAGACAGGAAAAACATTCAGTACTTC
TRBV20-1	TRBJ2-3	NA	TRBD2	CSASAALAGGTDTQYF	TGCAGTGCTAGTGCTGCCTTAGCGGGGGGCACAGATACGCAGTATTTT
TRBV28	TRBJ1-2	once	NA	CASSLRNPVYGYTF	TGTGCCAGCAGTCTTCGGAACCCCGTCTATGGCTACACCTTC
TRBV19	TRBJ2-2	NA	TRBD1	CASSTGQGAGELFF	TGTGCCAGTAGTACCGGACAGGGGGCCGGGGAGCTGTTTTTT
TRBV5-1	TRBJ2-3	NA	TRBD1	CASSIGQASADTQYF	TGCGCCAGCAGCATCGGACAGGCATCGGCAGATACGCAGTATTTT
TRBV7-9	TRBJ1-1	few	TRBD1	CASTRETGATNTEAFF	TGTGCCAGCACCCGGGAGACAGGGGCGACTAACACTGAAGCTTTCTTT
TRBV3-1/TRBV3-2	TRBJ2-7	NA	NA	CASSQDDNQHEQYF	TGTGCCAGCAGCCAAGACGACAACCAGCACGAGCAGTACTTC
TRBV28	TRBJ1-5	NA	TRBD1	CASSFNRGLVNQPQHF	TGTGCCAGCAGTTTTAACAGGGGGCTAGTCAATCAGCCCCAGCATTTT
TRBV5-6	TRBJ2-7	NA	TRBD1	CASSLGPDRLYEQYF	TGTGCCAGCAGCTTGGGCCCGGACAGGCTATACGAGCAGTACTTC